The 22 T cell receptor beta chains presented below share a single source sample, sequenced in a study of PD-1 blockade in classical Hodgkin lymphoma. Here immunoSEQ multiplex PCR was the method, and the copy in TCRdb shows in-frame clones only, minus some. Here the sample spans 30,000 to 40,000 clones, 92% being singletons. Specified time point: cycle 4 day 1 (C4D1), after five to seven weeks of nivolumab. Each patient experienced a relapse that followed autologous stem cell transplantation, and brentuximab vedotin exposure varied. Magnetic depletion of unwanted cells isolated CD4+ T cells from thawed PBMCs. Sequenced material: CD4+ T cells from blood, taken before the fourth cycle of nivolumab. These receptors were collected from a human donor with classical Hodgkin lymphoma.

The V and J genes are TRBV19 and TRBJ2-7; 11 nucleotides line up with TRBD1. After removal of 3 bases from V and 3 bases from J, the junction contained 4 bases not matched to a gene. The CDR3 spans 15 residues. Germline assignment: CDR1 LNHDA and CDR2 SQIVND (reference sequence). Here the CDR3 DNA reads TGTGCCAGTAGTATCGAGGGACAGGGGGACTACGAGCAGTACTTC. As protein: CASSIEGQGDYEQYF. Full variable domain (missing parts from reference TRBV19 and TRBJ2-7): DGGITQSPKYLFRKEGQNVTLSCEQNLNHDAMYWYRQDPGQGLRLIYYSQIVNDFQKGDIAEGYSVSREKKESFPLTVTSAQKNPTAFYLCASSIEGQGDYEQYFGPGTRLTVT.

This chain uses TRBV5-1 with TRBJ2-6, with 10 nucleotides matching TRBD1. Germline-derived CDR1 and CDR2 are SGHRS and YFSETQ. The length of the CDR3 is 18 residues. J lost 4 bases, V lost 7 bases, and 14 bases had no gene match. CDR3: CASDRARDRGTGANVLTF. In DNA form, the CDR3 reads TGCGCCAGCGACCGAGCTCGGGACAGGGGTACGGGGGCCAACGTCCTGACTTTC.

The chain is built from TRBV6-5 and TRBJ1-4, with TRBD1 identical over 7 bases. Germline V gene data show CDR1 as MNHEY and CDR2 as SVGAGI. V lost 6 bases to trimming and J lost 6 bases; unmatched junction nucleotides: 7. The CDR3 length is 14 residues. The DNA for the CDR3 is TGTGCCAGCAGCCGATCAGGGGGGGATGAAAAACTGTTTTTT. Protein sequence: CASSRSGGDEKLFF.

The chain recombines TRBV5-4 with TRBJ2-7; D is perhaps TRBD1 or TRBD2 (5 bases each). Per germline, CDR1 SGHNT and CDR2 YYREEE (reference sequence). The CDR3 is made up of 14 amino acids. V lost 0 bases and J 2 bases, leaving 9 bases between the germline ends. Written as DNA, the CDR3 is TGTGCCAGCAGCTTGGAGGGGACCACCTACGAGCAGTACTTC. Its protein product is CASSLEGTTYEQYF.

J is TRBJ1-2 and V is TRBV19, with D possibly matching TRBD1 (5 bases). The ends were cut back, 1 base at V and 8 bases at J, with 14 bases in the middle. This CDR3 spans 14 amino acids. The germline CDR1 and CDR2 sequences are LNHDA and SQIVND (reference sequence). CDR3 DNA: TGTGCCAGTAGTATAGCAAGGACATCAGGAGGCTACACCTTC. The encoded protein is CASSIARTSGGYTF.

The chain employs TRBV6-1 and TRBJ1-2, with 9 bases aligning to TRBD1. Trimming took 5 bases from V and 3 from J; bases not matched to a gene: 4. This CDR3 has 14 amino acids. CDR1 is MNHNS and CDR2 is SASEGT in the germline V gene. The CDR3 bases are TGTGCCAGCAGTCCTACAGGGGGCGACTATGGCTACACCTTC. Its protein product is CASSPTGGDYGYTF.

V and J are TRBV19 and TRBJ2-5, with D perhaps TRBD1 (6 bases). Trimming took off 10 bases at V and 8 bases at J, with 14 bases between the two ends. Germline CDR1 LNHDA, CDR2 SQIVND (reference sequence). The CDR3 has 11 residues. This chain's CDR3 is CATTQGRTQYF. The CDR3, as DNA: TGTGCCACCACACAGGGCCGTACCCAGTACTTC.

J is TRBJ2-6 and V is TRBV29-1; D gene ambiguous. Trimming shortened V by 4 bases and J by 0 bases, and 4 bases separated the two germline ends. The CDR3 consists of 13 residues. In germline, CDR1 is SQVTM, CDR2 ANQGSEA. Written as DNA, the CDR3 is TGCAGCGTTGGGACCTCTGGGGCCAACGTCCTGACTTTC. It is translated as CSVGTSGANVLTF.

The chain joins TRBV23-1 to TRBJ2-7; 7 bases match TRBD1. TRBV23-1 is sorted into the ORF group, with uncertain function. The CDR3 is 17 amino acids. After removal of 0 bases from V and 5 bases from J, the junction contained 13 bases not matched to a gene. As DNA, the CDR3 is TGCGCCAGCAGTCAATCGCCAGGGGGACCCCTCCGGCACGAGCAGTACTTC. Protein: CASSQSPGGPLRHEQYF.

The rearrangement joins TRBV10-3 to TRBJ1-2; possibly TRBD1 for D (5 bases). The CDR3 is 16 residues long. Trimming took off 7 bases at V and 0 bases at J, with 18 bases between the two ends. CDR1 is ENHRY, CDR2 SYGVKD, per germline. CDR3 sequence (DNA): TGTGCCATCACACGGGAAAGGGACGGTACTAACTATGGCTACACCTTC. The encoded protein is CAITRERDGTNYGYTF.

The DNA of the CDR3 is TGCGCCAGCAGCTTGGGACTAGAAGGGAACATTCAGTACTTC. Encoded protein: CASSLGLEGNIQYF. This chain connects TRBV5-1 to TRBJ2-4; possibly TRBD2 for D (6 bases). Trimming removed 0 bases from V and 7 bases from J, with 11 bases in between. The CDR3 contains 14 residues. The V gene's germline CDR1 is SGHRS and CDR2 YFSETQ.

V and J are TRBV5-4 and TRBJ2-7, with 10 bases aligning to TRBD2. J gave up 4 bases and V 4 bases, and 8 bases lay outside the gene matches. Per the germline V gene, CDR1 is SGHNT and CDR2 is YYREEE (reference sequence). The CDR3 runs to 15 residues. CDR3 in amino acids: CASSPRTSGLYEQYF. In DNA, the CDR3 is TGTGCCAGCAGCCCGCGGACTAGCGGTTTGTACGAGCAGTACTTC.

The chain employs TRBV28 and TRBJ2-3; D might be TRBD1 (5 bases). This CDR3 spans 15 amino acids. CDR1 is MDHEN and CDR2 is SYDVKM in the germline V gene. V was trimmed by 4 bases and J by 1 base, leaving 12 bases between them. The chain's CDR3 is CASSSRTPRTDTQYF. DNA for the CDR3: TGTGCCAGCAGTTCCAGGACACCCCGCACAGATACGCAGTATTTT.

The V and J genes are TRBV4-1 and TRBJ1-3; D is unresolved. The CDR3 is 15 residues long. CDR1 is MGHRA, CDR2 YSYEKL, per germline. V lost 1 base and J 4 bases, leaving 11 bases between the germline ends. The CDR3 protein is CASSQGRGRGNTIYF. Written as DNA, the CDR3 is TGCGCCAGCAGCCAAGGACGGGGAAGGGGAAACACCATATATTTT.

The chain couples TRBV28 to TRBJ1-4, with 7 nucleotides matching TRBD1. CDR3 size: 16 residues. Germline values: CDR1 MDHEN, CDR2 SYDVKM. Losses at the gene ends were 4 bases for V and 3 bases for J; bases not matched to a gene: 8. The CDR3 here is CASSSPGRGANEKLFF. The DNA of the CDR3 is TGTGCCAGCAGTTCCCCAGGCAGGGGGGCTAATGAAAAACTGTTTTTT.

The chain joins TRBV14 to TRBJ2-7; D is ambiguous. Germline V gene lookup returns CDR1 SGHDN and CDR2 FVKESK. V was pared by 4 bases and J by 3 bases, with 10 bases between. The CDR3 is made up of 13 amino acids. The CDR3, as DNA: TGTGCCAGCAGCCTTGGTGAAGGCTACGAGCAGTACTTC. Encoded protein: CASSLGEGYEQYF.

The chain has TRBV15 and TRBJ2-1; a weak D match, TRBD2 (6 bases). The CDR3 has 15 residues. In germline, CDR1 is LNHNV, CDR2 YYDKDF (reference sequence). The V and J ends lost 5 bases and 4 bases respectively, with 15 bases between them. Here the CDR3 reads CATSDSFGTYNEQFF. Written as DNA, the CDR3 is TGTGCCACCAGCGATAGCTTTGGGACTTACAATGAGCAGTTCTTC.

The V and J genes are TRBV5-1 and TRBJ2-7; D unclear. V gave up 5 bases and J gave up 2 bases, with 11 bases separating them. Germline V gene data show CDR1 as SGHRS and CDR2 as YFSETQ. The CDR3 has 13 residues. The DNA of the CDR3 is TGCGCCAGCAGGCAGGAGCCCACCTACGAGCAGTACTTC. Its protein is CASRQEPTYEQYF.

In its sample, this clone was seen once. The V call is TRBV27, the J call TRBJ2-1; D is uncertain. Per germline, CDR1 MNHEY and CDR2 SMNVEV (reference sequence). The CDR3 has 13 residues. V gave up 7 bases and J gave up 1 base, with 8 bases separating them. The CDR3 sequence is CASTQRSYNEQFF. The CDR3 DNA follows: TGTGCCAGCACTCAAAGGTCCTACAATGAGCAGTTCTTC.

The V call is TRBV28, the J call TRBJ1-5; D gene uncertain. The ends were cut back, 5 bases at V and 0 bases at J, with 17 bases in the middle. The CDR3 runs to 17 residues. The V gene's germline CDR1 is MDHEN and CDR2 SYDVKM. The DNA for the CDR3 is TGTGCCAGCAGTATCAAAACCGTTACTTATAGCAATCAGCCCCAGCATTTT. Translation gives CASSIKTVTYSNQPQHF.

This clone showed up just once. The chain carries TRBV25-1 and TRBJ2-7; perhaps TRBD2 as D (5 bases). The CDR3 runs to 11 residues. Germline V lookup: CDR1 MGHDK, CDR2 SYGVNS. Trimming took 5 bases from V and 4 from J, leaving 6 bases between them. The CDR3 bases are TGTGCCAGCAGTTGGAGGTACGAGCAGTACTTC. Its protein is CASSWRYEQYF.

The sample holds one count of this clone. V is TRBV19 and J is TRBJ2-1; tentative D call: TRBD1 (6 bases). Germline CDR1 LNHDA, CDR2 SQIVND (reference sequence). Between the trimmed V and J ends, which lost 6 bases and 2 bases, there was a span of 11 bases. The CDR3 sequence is 14 residues long. CDR3 protein: CASSLRTAYNEQFF. The CDR3 DNA is TGTGCCAGTAGCCTGAGGACAGCCTACAATGAGCAGTTCTTC. The full variable domain, rest sourced from reference TRBV19 and TRBJ2-1, is DGGITQSPKYLFRKEGQNVTLSCEQNLNHDAMYWYRQDPGQGLRLIYYSQIVNDFQKGDIAEGYSVSREKKESFPLTVTSAQKNPTAFYLCASSLRTAYNEQFFGPGTRLTVL.